This T cell receptor beta chain was captured in a study of blood T cell repertoires in COVID-19. Study summary: Specimens from acute and convalescent COVID-19 originated in the United States, Italy and Spain. PBMCs, B-cell-depleted T cells, or T cells were the source of the cDNA or gDNA that made up the material.

In the authors' methods: Amplification with reference gene primers provided the estimates of nucleated cell counts. Produced via immunoSEQ multiplex PCR; TCRdb's table is partial and in-frame only. The V and J calls and clone size were taken over from that table, and D and trimming were inferred from the DNA. The repertoire holds more than 250,000 clones, over 65% seen once, with about 4.9% in the top ten. Unmatched junction bases numbered 5, after V lost 1 base and J lost 6 bases. The CDR3 length is 15 residues. CDR1 MDHEN and CDR2 SYDVKM come from the germline V gene. The specimen sequenced was peripheral blood. The TCR comes from a man aged 55 to 69 who had recovered from COVID-19. V is TRBV28 and J is TRBJ1-5; TRBD1 matches at 8 bases. The CDR3 region has the DNA TGTGCCAGCAGTTTATCCGGACAGGGTGGTCAGCCCCAGCATTTT. Protein sequence: CASSLSGQGGQPQHF.